This T cell receptor beta chain is from a study of glioma-infiltrating T cells after dendritic cell vaccination. Study context: Samples are from glioblastoma patients in Phase I and II dendritic cell vaccine trials. The vaccine used monocyte-derived dendritic cells pulsed overnight with autologous tumor lysate.

The sample's time point: after dendritic cell vaccination, including at tumor progression/relapse. The immunoSEQ assay amplified TCRB CDR3 from up to roughly 2 ug DNA. Primers: 60 V beta forward and 13 J beta reverse. Generated by immunoSEQ multiplex PCR, the TCRdb table keeps only in-frame clones and is missing some. The table includes roughly 100,000 clones, about four fifths detected once. Deletions cut 1 base from V and 0 bases from J, with 6 bases between. This CDR3 is built from 14 residues. Germline V gives CDR1 MGHRA, CDR2 YSYEKL. The genes are TRBV4-1 and TRBJ1-1; D remains ambiguous. The origin of this receptor is a human donor with glioblastoma. This sample comprised blood, obtained after dendritic cell vaccination. In DNA, the CDR3 is TGCGCCAGCAGCCAAGCCCGGGTGAACACTGAAGCTTTCTTT. This codes for CASSQARVNTEAFF.